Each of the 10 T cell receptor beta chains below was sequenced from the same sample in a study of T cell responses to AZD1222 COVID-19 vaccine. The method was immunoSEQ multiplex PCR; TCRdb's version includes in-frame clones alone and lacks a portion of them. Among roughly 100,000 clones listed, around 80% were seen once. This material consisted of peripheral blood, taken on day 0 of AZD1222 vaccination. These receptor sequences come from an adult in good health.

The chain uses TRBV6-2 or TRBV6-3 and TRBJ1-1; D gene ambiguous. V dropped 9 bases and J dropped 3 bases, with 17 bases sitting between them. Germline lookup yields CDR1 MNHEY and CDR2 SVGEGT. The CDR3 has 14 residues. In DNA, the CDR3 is TGTGCCAGTAGCCCTGTGGCCAGCTACACTGAAGCTTTCTTT. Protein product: CASSPVASYTEAFF.

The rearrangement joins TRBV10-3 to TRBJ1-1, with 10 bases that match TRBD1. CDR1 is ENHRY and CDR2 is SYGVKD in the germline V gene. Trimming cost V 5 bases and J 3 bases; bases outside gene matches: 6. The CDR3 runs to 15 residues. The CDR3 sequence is CAISRQGAWDTEAFF. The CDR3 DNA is TGTGCCATCAGTCGACAGGGGGCCTGGGACACTGAAGCTTTCTTT.

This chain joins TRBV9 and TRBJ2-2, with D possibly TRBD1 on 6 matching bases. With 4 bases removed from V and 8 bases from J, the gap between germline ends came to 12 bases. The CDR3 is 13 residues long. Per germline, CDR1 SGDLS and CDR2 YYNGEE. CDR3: CASSSRGRGELFF. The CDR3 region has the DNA TGTGCCAGCAGCTCAAGGGGGAGAGGGGAGCTGTTTTTT.

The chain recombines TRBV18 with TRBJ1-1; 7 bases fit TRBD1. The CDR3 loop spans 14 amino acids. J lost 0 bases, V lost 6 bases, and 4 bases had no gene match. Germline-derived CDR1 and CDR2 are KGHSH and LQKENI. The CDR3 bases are TGTGCCAGCTCTGAGGGGGCTATGAACACTGAAGCTTTCTTT. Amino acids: CASSEGAMNTEAFF.

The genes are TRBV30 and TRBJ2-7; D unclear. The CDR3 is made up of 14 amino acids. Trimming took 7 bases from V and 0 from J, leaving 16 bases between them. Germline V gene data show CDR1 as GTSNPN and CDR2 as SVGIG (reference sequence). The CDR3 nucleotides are TGTGCCTTGGAGAAGGCCTCAAGCTCCTACGAGCAGTACTTC. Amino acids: CALEKASSSYEQYF.

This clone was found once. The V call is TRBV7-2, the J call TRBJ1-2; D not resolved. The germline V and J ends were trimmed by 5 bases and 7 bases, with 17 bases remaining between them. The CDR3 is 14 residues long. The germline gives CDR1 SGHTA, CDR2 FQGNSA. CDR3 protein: CASSPGIQRGGYTF. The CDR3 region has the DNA TGTGCCAGCAGCCCCGGGATCCAACGGGGTGGCTACACCTTC.

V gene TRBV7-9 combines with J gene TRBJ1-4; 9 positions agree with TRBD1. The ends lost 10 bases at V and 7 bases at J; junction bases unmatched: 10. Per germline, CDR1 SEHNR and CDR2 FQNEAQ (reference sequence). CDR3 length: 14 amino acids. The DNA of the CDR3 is TGTGCCACGAGCCCGGGACAGGGTCCTGAAAAACTGTTTTTT. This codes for CATSPGQGPEKLFF.

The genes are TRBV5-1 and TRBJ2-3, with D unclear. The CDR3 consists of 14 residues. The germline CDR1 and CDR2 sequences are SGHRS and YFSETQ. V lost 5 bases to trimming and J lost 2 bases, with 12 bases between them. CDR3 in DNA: TGCGCCAGCAGGGATAACAGAACCACAGATACGCAGTATTTT. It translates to CASRDNRTTDTQYF.

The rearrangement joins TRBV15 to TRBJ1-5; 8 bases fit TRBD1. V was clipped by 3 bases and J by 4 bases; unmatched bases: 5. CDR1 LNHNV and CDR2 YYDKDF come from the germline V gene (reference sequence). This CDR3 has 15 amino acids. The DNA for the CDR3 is TGTGCCACCAGCAGTGACAGGGGAACGAATCAGCCCCAGCATTTT. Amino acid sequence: CATSSDRGTNQPQHF.

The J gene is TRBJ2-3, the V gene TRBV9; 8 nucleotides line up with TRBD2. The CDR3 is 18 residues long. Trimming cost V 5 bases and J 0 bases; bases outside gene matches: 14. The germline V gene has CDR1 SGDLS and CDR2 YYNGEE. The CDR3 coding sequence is TGTGCCAGCAGTTCTGGGAGCGGGGGACCCCATAGCACAGATACGCAGTATTTT. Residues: CASSSGSGGPHSTDTQYF.